The T cell receptor (beta chain) under discussion was sequenced for a study of blood T cell repertoires in COVID-19. As regards this clone: This specimen includes other DNA sequences encoding the same CDR3.

The assay was immunoSEQ multiplex PCR, and TCRdb's table has in-frame clones only and misses some. This table has about 370,000 clones, around 89% appearing once. This CDR3 spans 14 amino acids. The ends lost 3 bases at V and 3 bases at J; junction bases unmatched: 4. Germline V gives CDR1 SGHRS, CDR2 YFSETQ. The genes are TRBV5-1 and TRBJ2-7, with 9 positions matching TRBD1. The sequenced sample was peripheral blood. This receptor was obtained from a woman between 25 and 40 years old with COVID-19, enrolled during active disease. The CDR3 reads CASSSGQGHYEQYF. The CDR3 DNA follows: TGCGCCAGCAGCTCGGGACAGGGTCACTACGAGCAGTACTTC.